A single sample is the source of the 23 T cell receptor beta chains below, sequenced in a study of tissue T cells after allogeneic stem cell transplantation. Only in-frame clones appear in the TCRdb table, and some are missing; sequencing was by immunoSEQ multiplex PCR. Among about 15,000 clones listed, just over 70% were seen once. Material: spleen. The source is a female BALB/c mouse in good health. The strain's MHC haplotype is H2-d.

Remarks on this clone: Gene and germline names: mouse. Sequencing ends 1 residue short of the CDR3 end; the germline J gene provides the rest. V usage is TRBV19 and J usage is TRBJ1-4; D is undetermined. Per germline, CDR1 FNHDT and CDR2 SITEND (reference sequence). Trimming stripped 2 bases from V and 0 bases from J, with 11 bases between. This CDR3 spans 16 amino acids. The chain's CDR3 is CASSMGLEISNERLFF. The sequenced CDR3 bases are TGTGCCAGCAGTATGGGGTTGGAAATTTCCAACGAAAGATTATTT.

Notes on this clone: These gene names are mouse names. The sequenced fragment ends 1 residue before the CDR3 boundary, so the rest is inferred from the germline J gene. The rearrangement uses TRBV3 and TRBJ2-1; D unclear. Germline lookup yields CDR1 SNHLY and CDR2 FYNGKV (reference sequence). V was trimmed by 3 bases and J by 2 bases, leaving 2 bases between them. The CDR3 consists of 12 residues. CDR3 bases read: TGTGCCAGCAGCTTTGACTATGCTGAGCAGTTC. Amino acid sequence: CASSFDYAEQF. The complete CDR3 sequence is CASSFDYAEQFF.

As regards this clone: Germline and genes: mouse. CDR3 bases read: TGCACCTGCAGTGCAGAACGGGGAAGGGAACAGTAC. Protein: CTCSAERGREQY. The whole CDR3 is CTCSAERGREQYF. The genes are TRBV1 and TRBJ2-7, with D unclear. The CDR3 end lies 1 residue beyond the end of the read and is filled in from the germline J gene. In germline, CDR1 is NSQYPW, CDR2 LRSPGD (reference sequence). Between the trimmed V and J ends, which lost 0 bases and 7 bases, there was a span of 10 bases. This CDR3 has 13 amino acids.

This clone appeared a single time. Mouse gene names apply. The CDR3 end is not reached by the read, which stops 1 residue before it; the germline J gene fills it in. The rearrangement links TRBV20 to TRBJ1-4, with D tentatively TRBD1 (6 bases). The V and J ends lost 2 bases and 2 bases respectively, with 6 bases between them. This CDR3 is 13 amino acids long. Per the germline V gene, CDR1 is GFQATS and CDR2 is STVNSAI. The CDR3: CGARTGSNERLFF. The part of the CDR3 DNA that was read is TGTGGTGCTAGGACAGGGTCCAACGAAAGATTATTT.

Comment on this clone: Gene names follow the mouse nomenclature. The CDR3 end falls 1 residue outside the read, so it is completed with the germline J gene. The gene calls are TRBV20 and TRBJ2-4, with 9 positions matching TRBD1. The J segment lost 3 bases and the V segment lost 1 base, leaving 5 bases of the junction unmatched. Germline lookup yields CDR1 GFQATS and CDR2 STVNSAI. The CDR3 has 15 amino acids. Incomplete CDR3 DNA: TGTGGTGCTAGGGGGACAGGGGAGAGACAAAACACCTTGTAC. Residues: CGARGTGERQNTLY. The entire CDR3 protein is CGARGTGERQNTLYF. The full variable domain, its missing parts supplied by reference TRBV20 and TRBJ2-4, is GALVYQYPRRTICKSGTSMRMECQAVGFQATSVAWYRQSPQKTFELIALSTVNSAIKYEQNFTQEKFPISHPNLSFSSMTVLNAYLEDRGLYLCGARGTGERQNTLYFGAGTRLSVL.

This clone was recorded once. Here the gene names and germline are mouse. The read gets to within 1 residue of the CDR3 end, and the germline J gene fills in the rest. This chain joins TRBV3 and TRBJ1-4; the D is unclear. This CDR3 has 12 amino acids. V dropped 3 bases and J dropped 4 bases, with 3 bases sitting between them. Germline values: CDR1 SNHLY, CDR2 FYNGKV (reference sequence). The CDR3 here is CASSFSNERLFF. The sequenced CDR3 bases are TGTGCCAGCAGCTTCAGCAACGAAAGATTATTT.

About this clone: Gene names refer to mouse genes. The read terminates 1 residue before the CDR3 end, so the remaining end is supplied by the germline J gene. The V and J genes are TRBV13-2 and TRBJ2-3; D may be TRBD1 (5 bases). Per the germline V gene, CDR1 is NNHNN and CDR2 is SYGAGS (reference sequence). The length of the CDR3 is 14 residues. Trimming shortened V by 2 bases and J by 3 bases, and 10 bases separated the two germline ends. The CDR3: CASGEQGGAETLYF. Incomplete CDR3 DNA: TGTGCCAGCGGTGAGCAGGGTGGGGCAGAAACGCTGTAT.

About this clone itself: The gene symbols are mouse symbols. Read data end 1 residue before the CDR3 end; the end is taken from the germline J gene. The gene calls are TRBV31 and TRBJ1-4, with D possibly being TRBD1 (5 bases). The CDR3 covers 13 residues. Trimming left V 0 bases short and J 4 bases short, with 6 bases between. The germline gives CDR1 GKSSPN, CDR2 SITVG. The part of the CDR3 DNA that was read is TGTGCCTGGAGTCTAAGGGGCAACGAAAGATTATTT. It is translated as CAWSLRGNERLF. From start to end, the CDR3 is CAWSLRGNERLFF.

Turning to this clone: Genes here carry mouse names. The read terminates 1 residue before the CDR3 end, so the remaining end is supplied by the germline J gene. The genes are TRBV19 and TRBJ2-3; weak D call: TRBD1 (5 bases). V lost 1 base, J lost 1 base, and 10 bases lay in between. This CDR3 contains 15 residues. Germline values: CDR1 FNHDT, CDR2 SITEND (reference sequence). The DNA read from the CDR3 is TGTGCCAGCAGTATAAGCAGGGTGGGTGCAGAAACGCTGTAT. Its translation: CASSISRVGAETLY. The entire CDR3 is CASSISRVGAETLYF.

In regard to this clone: Gene names follow the mouse nomenclature. Read data end 1 residue before the CDR3 end; the end is taken from the germline J gene. This chain links TRBV13-3 with TRBJ2-2, with 11 bases identical to TRBD2. This CDR3 is built from 15 residues. V shed 3 bases and J 2 bases; nucleotides not matched to a gene: 0. Germline V lookup: CDR1 NNHDY, CDR2 SYVADS. CDR3 DNA (partial): TGTGCCAGCAGTGGACTGGGGGGGAACACCGGGCAGCTCTAC. Translated, it gives CASSGLGGNTGQLY. The CDR3 in full is CASSGLGGNTGQLYF. The whole variable domain, remainder taken from reference TRBV13-3 and TRBJ2-2, is EAAVTQSPRSKVAVTGGKVTLSCHQTNNHDYMYWYRQDTGHGLRLIHYSYVADSTEKGDIPDGYKASRPSQENFSLILELASLSQTAVYFCASSGLGGNTGQLYFGEGSKLTVL.

Points on this clone: The gene symbols are mouse symbols. Read sequence stops 1 residue before the CDR3 end, and the germline J gene provides the missing end. V gene TRBV2 combines with J gene TRBJ2-3; 8 bases agree with TRBD1. With V trimmed by 0 bases and J by 9 bases, 8 bases remained unmatched. Germline loops: CDR1 LGHNA, CDR2 YSYQKL. The CDR3 is 15 amino acids. The CDR3 DNA, read in part, is TGTGCCAGCAGCCAAGATACCGGACAGGGCGAGACGCTGTAT. It codes for CASSQDTGQGETLY. The whole CDR3 reads CASSQDTGQGETLYF.

Details on this clone: Gene names refer to mouse genes. The CDR3 bases that were read are TGTGCCAGCAGCCCCACGGCTGGGGCTGAGCAGTTC. Residues: CASSPTAGAEQF. The entire CDR3 protein reads CASSPTAGAEQFF. This chain uses TRBV2 with TRBJ2-1, with a possible D match to TRBD2 (5 bases). The sequence runs out 1 residue before the end of the CDR3; the remainder is reconstructed from the germline J gene. Per the germline V gene, CDR1 is LGHNA and CDR2 is YSYQKL. This CDR3 region has 13 residues. Trimming left V 4 bases short and J 7 bases short, with 11 bases between.

With respect to this clone: Each gene name is a mouse one. Read data end 1 residue before the CDR3 end; the end is taken from the germline J gene. The gene calls are TRBV13-1 and TRBJ1-3; D unresolved. V lost 2 bases and J lost 1, with 1 base in between. Germline V gene sequence: CDR1 NSHNY, CDR2 SYGAGN. The CDR3 has 12 amino acids. The CDR3 is CASSESGNTLYF. The sequenced CDR3 bases are TGTGCCAGCAGTGAGTCTGGAAATACGCTCTAT.

A remark on this clone: The genes are named according to mouse. The read is 1 residue too short to cover the CDR3 end, so that end is filled in from the germline J gene. V usage is TRBV2 and J usage is TRBJ2-1, with 8 bases identical to TRBD1. This CDR3 is 14 amino acids long. Trimming took 3 bases from V and 2 from J; bases not matched to a gene: 0. Germline values: CDR1 LGHNA, CDR2 YSYQKL. This chain's CDR3 is CASSQGQDYAEQFF. CDR3 DNA (partial): TGTGCCAGCAGCCAGGGACAGGACTATGCTGAGCAGTTC.

Comment on this clone: These gene names are mouse names. The read comes to an end 1 residue before the CDR3 does, leaving the germline J gene to fill in the end. This rearrangement joins TRBV19 to TRBJ1-2; TRBD1 matches 7 bases. Trimming at V came to 4 bases and at J to 2 bases, leaving 2 bases not matched to a gene. The CDR3 has 13 amino acids. Germline CDR1 and CDR2: FNHDT and SITEND (reference sequence). The covered CDR3 bases are TGTGCCAGCAGTCCGACAGGGAACTCCGACTACACC. Translated: CASSPTGNSDYT. The full CDR3 protein is CASSPTGNSDYTF.

In the case of this clone: Gene labels here are mouse ones. This chain's CDR3 is CASSTGNSPLYF. The DNA read from the CDR3 is TGTGCCAGCAGTACTGGGAATTCGCCCCTCTAC. This chain joins TRBV19 and TRBJ1-6; D call uncertain. Read data end 1 residue before the CDR3 end; the end is taken from the germline J gene. TRBJ1-6 is placed among ORFs of uncertain function. V shed 3 bases and J shed 7 bases, with 5 bases lying between them. This CDR3 spans 12 amino acids. Germline V gene lookup returns CDR1 FNHDT and CDR2 SITEND (reference sequence).

With regard to this clone: The gene names given are mouse names. The read ends 1 residue early relative to the CDR3; the germline J gene fills the gap. V usage is TRBV4 and J usage is TRBJ2-7, with a possible D match to TRBD1 (6 bases). The CDR3 runs to 13 residues. CDR1 LGHDT and CDR2 YNNKQL come from the germline V gene (reference sequence). Trimming left V 4 bases short and J 6 bases short, with 13 bases between. The CDR3: CASSSGHLLEQYF. The CDR3 bases that were read are TGTGCCAGCAGCTCGGGACATCTTCTTGAACAGTAC.

In regard to this clone: Gene names follow the mouse nomenclature. Read coverage stops 1 residue before the CDR3 terminus; the germline J gene supplies the remainder. The chain recombines TRBV4 with TRBJ1-3; D unclear. The CDR3 has 15 amino acids. CDR1 and CDR2 (germline): LGHDT, YNNKQL (reference sequence). Deletions cut 6 bases from V and 0 bases from J, with 12 bases between. The part of the CDR3 DNA that was read is TGTGCCAGCAGAAAGTGGGCAGATTCTGGAAATACGCTCTAT. Protein sequence: CASRKWADSGNTLY. The whole CDR3 protein is CASRKWADSGNTLYF.

With regard to this clone: All gene names here are mouse names. The read stops 1 residue short of the end of the CDR3; the missing end is completed from the germline J gene. The chain couples TRBV13-2 to TRBJ2-2, with TRBD1 identical over 9 bases. CDR3 size: 15 residues. Germline loops: CDR1 NNHNN, CDR2 SYGAGS (reference sequence). Losses at the gene ends were 4 bases for V and 3 bases for J; bases not matched to a gene: 4. The part of the CDR3 DNA that was read is TGTGCCAGCGGTCGGACAGGGGCGGACACCGGGCAGCTCTAC. This gives the protein CASGRTGADTGQLY. The complete CDR3 sequence is CASGRTGADTGQLYF.

A note on this clone: Mouse gene names apply. Sequencing ends 1 residue short of the CDR3 end; the germline J gene provides the rest. This chain uses TRBV19 with TRBJ2-7; possibly TRBD1 for D (6 bases). CDR1 and CDR2 from the germline V gene are FNHDT and SITEND (reference sequence). Trimming pared 3 bases from V and 4 bases from J, leaving 11 bases between. CDR3 length: 13 residues. CDR3: CASSSRDKYEQYF. The CDR3 DNA, read in part, is TGTGCCAGCAGTAGCCGGGACAAATATGAACAGTAC.

Comments on this clone: Genes and germline are mouse. With the read ending 1 residue before the CDR3 end, the germline J gene is used to fill in that end. This rearrangement joins TRBV2 to TRBJ2-3; D remains ambiguous. This CDR3 is 13 amino acids long. Germline assignment: CDR1 LGHNA and CDR2 YSYQKL. Trimming took 0 bases from V and 1 from J, leaving 2 bases between them. The CDR3 here is CASSQEGAETLYF. The CDR3 bases that were read are TGTGCCAGCAGCCAAGAGGGTGCAGAAACGCTGTAT.

Details on this clone: Mouse names are used for the genes. The read halts 1 residue ahead of the CDR3 end, with the missing end drawn from the germline J gene. This chain joins TRBV2 and TRBJ2-3; D tentatively reads TRBD1 or TRBD2 (6 bases each). This CDR3 is built from 16 residues. The germline gives CDR1 LGHNA, CDR2 YSYQKL. Trimming stripped 0 bases from V and 0 bases from J, with 10 bases between. The sequenced CDR3 bases are TGTGCCAGCAGCCAAGAGAGGGGGACTAGTGCAGAAACGCTGTAT. Its translation is CASSQERGTSAETLY. In full, the CDR3 is CASSQERGTSAETLYF.

For this clone: Genes and germline are mouse. The read falls 1 residue short of the CDR3 end, and the missing part is taken from the germline J gene. The chain couples TRBV3 to TRBJ2-5; D remains unclear. This CDR3 region has 14 residues. CDR1 and CDR2 (germline): SNHLY, FYNGKV (reference sequence). V lost 3 bases to trimming and J lost 0 bases, with 7 bases between them. The sequenced part of the CDR3 DNA is TGTGCCAGCAGCTTTCAGATTAACCAAGACACCCAGTAC. Translated, it gives CASSFQINQDTQY. The entire CDR3 sequence reads CASSFQINQDTQYF.